What follows is one TCR beta chain and its context. Its antigen is still unknown. Base qualities are not at hand, and no much larger clone is one base apart. The sample belongs to a study of shared clonotypes between healthy human individuals (dated by TCRdb to about 2020). General notes on the study: The cohort included three men and two women between 18 and 49 years of age. To estimate repertoire size and how much clonotypes are shared between individuals, the study performed deep sequencing of blood TCR repertoires from about 5 healthy adults. For each donor, CD4 naive and CD4 memory were each given three plates, CD8 naive was given two plates, and CD8 memory was given one plate. Each donor's leukapheresis produced roughly between roughly 0.85 and 10 billion PBMCs. Libraries were prepared and TCR repertoires were sequenced by different laboratories using diverse techniques, in order to increase sequencing depth and limit assay-specific biases. Study-wide findings and limitations: Rarefaction of sorted-subset datasets indicated incomplete sequencing despite the large sequencing depth. Pairwise subsampling led to the expectation that sequencing depth would affect the degree of clonotype sharing among donors. Sharing across several donors was observed for 5% to 6.5% of naive CD4, over 3% of naive CD8, about 2.3% of memory CD4, and less than 0.45% of memory CD8 clonotypes. Compared with non-shared clonotypes, the clonotypes found in all four sorted-subset donors had higher generation probabilities. The genetic and exposure-history diversity represented was limited by the small number of donors. Sampling was restricted to blood, and TCR repertoires in tissues likely differ from the TCR repertoires found in blood. Naive subsets generally had larger estimated clonotype richness than memory subsets.

Including cysteine and phenylalanine, the CDR3 has 15 amino acids. Only the CDR3 DNA stays, 45 bases, in frame from base 1. The germline V gene specifies MNHEY as CDR1 and SVGAGI as CDR2. V ends up 5 bases short and J 6 bases short, with an unmatched junction base count of 5. Donors were healthy HIV-negative adults with no recently reported acute infections or vaccinations. Every donor was a Caucasian adult living in Nashville, Tennessee, USA. CD4+ T cells were enriched by magnetic negative selection; naive cells were then positively selected on CD45RA, and the negative fraction formed the memory subset. After blood collection by leukapheresis, PBMCs were isolated using Ficoll-Histopaque density gradient centrifugation and then cryopreserved in the vapor phase of liquid nitrogen. Analytical flow cytometry was used to check the purity and quantity of every magnetically sorted T cell population. Genomic DNA was isolated from each sorted fraction and quantified by UV absorbance on a Nanodrop 2000c.

TCR CDR3 regions were amplified from genomic DNA by multiplex PCR using the deep immunoSEQ assay. Genomic DNA extracted from each cell subset was distributed evenly over all wells of several immunoSEQ 96-well plates, and each plate served as one replicate. For sorted subsets, around 200 ng genomic DNA, equal to some 30,000 T cell genomes, was loaded into each replicate PCR. Purified libraries were quantified with a Qubit 3.0 fluorometer, sized on a Bioanalyzer 2100, and re-quantified with the KAPA Library Quantification kit. Each immunoSEQ 96-well plate was sequenced on its own single-read 150-cycle Illumina NextSeq 550 flow cell. Under the source paper's analysis protocol: The immunoSEQ output contained only junctional sequences without quality scores, so filtering could not match that applied to full-length reads. Sequences were annotated with PyIR, a Python wrapper for IgBLAST v1.9, and V/J genes and CDR3 were assigned using IMGT germline references. Reads with weak V/J assignments (E-value above 1e-6), missing CDR3, stop codons, out-of-frame junctions, or ambiguous translated residues were removed. A V3J clonotype was defined by an identical inferred V gene, J gene, and CDR3 amino acid sequence. To compute the percentage overlap between repertoires, the number of shared unique clonotypes was divided by the size of the smaller repertoire. Three approaches were used to assess repertoire richness: RTK rarefaction, the Chao1 estimator, and Recon v2.1 estimates of unobserved clonotypes. OLGA was used to compute generation probabilities for all TCRbeta clonotypes that the gDNA method yielded from four donors. TCRdb retrieved this table from immuneACCESS and kept in-frame rearrangements only. Not all clones are present; in checked studies, unresolved V genes account for under half, and no reason is known for the remainder. From that table come the V and J calls and clone size; the DNA was used to work out D and trimming. This sample comprises roughly 2 million clones, nearly 97% of them detected only once. The leading ten clones occupy roughly 0.13% of the sample.

The sequenced sample consisted of naive CD4+ T cells sorted from blood. The cell subset or site label, as the study defines it: CD45RA+ positively selected. The receptor chain draws on TRBV6-5 and TRBJ1-4, and TRBD1 aligns with 11 junction nucleotides. The sequence was collected from a young man in good health. The sequence in DNA is TGTGCCAGCAGTATCCGGGACAGGGGGGATGAAAAACTGTTTTTT. It translates to CASSIRDRGDEKLFF.